Given below is one T cell receptor beta chain in context. Its antigen is not known. The entry originates in a study of response to subunit inactivated influenza vaccine. Overall study results and limits: Authors suggested that a seasonal influenza vaccination recruits few new T cells each time.

TCRdb ran MiXCR on the RT-PCR reads and lists one entry per CDR3 protein. The profile shows about 480,000 distinct CDR3 sequences, approximately 11% of them singletons. CDR3 size: 15 residues. The V gene end was trimmed by 7 bases and the J gene end by 3 bases; junction bases not matched to a gene: 8. CDR1 SQVTM and CDR2 ANQGSEA come from the germline V gene. This clonotype was obtained from a man in his forties or fifties who received an inactivated influenza vaccine. The V gene is TRBV29-1, the J gene TRBJ2-1, with 11 bases lining up with TRBD2. This sample comprised PBMCs from blood, obtained roughly 48 days after vaccination. Here the CDR3 DNA reads TGCAGCGCCCAAATAGCGGGGGGGTACTACAATGAGCAGTTCTTC. It is translated as CSAQIAGGYYNEQFF.